This entry is about one T cell receptor (beta chain). Its antigen is as yet unknown. This entry is derived from a study of blood T cells in healthy people across ages. The germline gives CDR1 DFQATT, CDR2 SNEGSKA (reference sequence). The germline V and J ends were trimmed by 0 bases and 8 bases, with 7 bases remaining between them. This CDR3 contains 11 residues. Findings of the study overall: Per million T cells, the diversity of TCR beta decreased roughly linearly as age advanced.

Isolation recovered at least 6.5 million PBMCs from every sample. Samples each yielded at least 5.5 micrograms of total RNA. Primed by a sample-barcoded 5' primer and a J-beta primer mix, a second PCR proceeded for about 7 to 12 cycles. Any given sample supplied a minimum of 2.5 million CDR3-containing paired-end reads. TCRdb processed the 5' RACE reads anew with MiXCR; each CDR3 protein has one entry. The sample carries roughly 410,000 distinct CDR3 sequences, 45% to 60% recorded once. Sequencing was carried out using blood. The sequence was obtained from a man in his 60s in good health. The J gene is TRBJ1-2, the V gene TRBV20-1; TRBD1 is a possible D gene (5 bases). In DNA, the CDR3 is TGCAGTGCTAGAGAAGGGGTCGGCTACACCTTC. Residues: CSAREGVGYTF.